This T cell receptor beta chain is from a study of beta chain features in type 1 diabetes. Sorted populations all had greater than 95% purity. The CDR3 consists of 14 residues. CDR1 and CDR2 (germline): GTSNPN, SVGIG (reference sequence). Trimming left V 1 base short and J 9 bases short, with 16 bases between. Study observations and caveats: cDNA-based reads could over-represent cells with high TCR expression. A moderate, significant TCRB CDR3 shortening appeared in type 1 diabetes across four CD4+ subsets.

Reverse transcription of all isolated RNA meant that expressed TCRB transcripts were sequenced. Method: immunoSEQ multiplex PCR; TCRdb's copy keeps in-frame clones and lacks some. The repertoire includes 85,000 to 110,000 clones, over 25% of them detected once, and less than 0.65% sits in the top ten. With respect to this clone: No antigen is known for it.

V gene TRBV30 combines with J gene TRBJ2-1, with a possible D match to TRBD1 (5 bases). Sample: central memory CD4+ T cells from blood. The origin of this receptor is a woman aged 18-30 years with type 1 diabetes. This CDR3 is CAWSGGRRMTEQFF. The CDR3 nucleotides read TGTGCCTGGAGTGGGGGCAGAAGAATGACTGAGCAGTTCTTC.